This is a list of T cell receptor beta chains from one sample in a study of cytomegalovirus exposure and HLA in healthy donors. Profiled with immunoSEQ multiplex PCR; TCRdb holds only in-frame clones, not every one. The table records approximately 120,000 clones, 77% of them present only once. The specimen sequenced was PBMCs. The receptors originated from a woman in her 40s in good health and CMV-seropositive. Both conserved end residues are part of each CDR3. D genes are given only for firm matches. Only some rows state a clone size, as once, few, many or a class for expanded clones.

v_call,j_call,clone_size,d_call,cdr3_nt,cdr3_aa
TRBV9,TRBJ2-5,-,TRBD2,TGTGCCAGCAGCGCCCTAGCGGGAGAGACCCAGTACTTC,CASSALAGETQYF
TRBV2,TRBJ2-5,few,TRBD2,TGTGCCAGCAGTGGGGCGGGAGTGAGGGAGACCCAGTACTTC,CASSGAGVRETQYF
TRBV7-8,TRBJ2-5,-,-,TGTGCCAGCAGCCCGGCGGGGGCGCATCAAGAGACCCAGTACTTC,CASSPAGAHQETQYF
TRBV14,TRBJ2-5,-,-,TGTGCCAGCAGCCTGACAGTTAACCAAGAGACCCAGTACTTC,CASSLTVNQETQYF
TRBV19,TRBJ2-7,few,-,TGTGCCAGTAGTCCCCCCCCGGGAGCGGGCTACTACGAGCAGTACTTC,CASSPPPGAGYYEQYF
TRBV19,TRBJ1-1,-,-,TGTGCCAGTAACAGGGTTGGGACTGAAGCTTTCTTT,CASNRVGTEAFF
TRBV5-1,TRBJ2-3,-,-,TGCGCCAGCAGCTTGGGGGCGAAGTCTAGCACAGATACGCAGTATTTT,CASSLGAKSSTDTQYF
TRBV29-1,TRBJ1-1,-,TRBD1,TGCAGCGTGGGGACAGGGGTTAGGACTGAAGCTTTCTTT,CSVGTGVRTEAFF
TRBV2,TRBJ2-7,-,-,TGTGCCAGCAGTGAATCTTCCGGTGCCTACGAGCAGTACTTC,CASSESSGAYEQYF
TRBV28,TRBJ2-7,-,TRBD2,TGTGCCAGCCACAGCGGGGGAAGCTCCTACGAGCAGTACTTC,CASHSGGSSYEQYF
TRBV5-1,TRBJ1-1,-,-,TGCGCCAGCAAGCCCGGACAGTTCGGGAACACTGAAGCTTTCTTT,CASKPGQFGNTEAFF
TRBV18,TRBJ2-1,few,-,TGTGCCAGCTCACCCCCGGACAGCTACAATGAGCAGTTCTTC,CASSPPDSYNEQFF
TRBV27,TRBJ2-7,-,-,TGTGCCAGCAGTTCCAAGGGAGGACAATCCTACGAGCAGTACTTC,CASSSKGGQSYEQYF
TRBV27,TRBJ2-5,-,TRBD2,TGTGCCAGCCAACCCGGCGGCGGACTAGCGCTAACACCGGGGGGGACCCAGTACTTC,CASQPGGGLALTPGGTQYF